The table lists the clone carrying this T cell receptor beta chain with a count of one. Through a sample-barcoded 5' primer and a J-beta primer mix, a second PCR was run for roughly 6 to 11 cycles. TCRdb itself ran the 5' RACE reads through MiXCR, one entry per CDR3 protein. This sample has 500,000 to 650,000 distinct CDR3 sequences, with roughly a quarter found just once. This sample is drawn from a study of blood T cells in healthy people across ages. Germline CDR1 is SGHVS and CDR2 is FNYEAQ. The CDR3 is 14 amino acids. This sample was also put to use in a study of T cells of mothers and their children.

V gene TRBV7-6 combines with J gene TRBJ2-5; no reliable D call. TRBJ2-1 explains the end of the DNA better; the J call may be wrong. The sequencing input was blood. The TCR sequence derives from a boy between 2 and 10 years old in good health. The CDR3 DNA reads as TGTGCCAGCAGCTTAATAGGTTTAGATGCTGAGCAGTTCTTC. Translated, it gives CASSLIGLDAEQFF.